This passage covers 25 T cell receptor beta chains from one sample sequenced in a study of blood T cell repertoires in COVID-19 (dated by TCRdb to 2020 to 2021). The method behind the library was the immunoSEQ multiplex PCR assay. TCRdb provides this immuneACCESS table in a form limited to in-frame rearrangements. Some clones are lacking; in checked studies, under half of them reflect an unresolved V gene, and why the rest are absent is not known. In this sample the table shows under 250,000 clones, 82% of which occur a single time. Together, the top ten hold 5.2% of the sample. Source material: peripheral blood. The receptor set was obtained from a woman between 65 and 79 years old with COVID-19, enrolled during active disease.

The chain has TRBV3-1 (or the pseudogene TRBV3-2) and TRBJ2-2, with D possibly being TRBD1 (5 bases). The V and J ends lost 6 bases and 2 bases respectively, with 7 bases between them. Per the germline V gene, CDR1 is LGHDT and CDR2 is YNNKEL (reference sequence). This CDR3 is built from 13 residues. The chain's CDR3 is CASRGRNTGELFF. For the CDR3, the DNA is TGTGCCAGCAGGGGGCGCAACACCGGGGAGCTGTTTTTT.

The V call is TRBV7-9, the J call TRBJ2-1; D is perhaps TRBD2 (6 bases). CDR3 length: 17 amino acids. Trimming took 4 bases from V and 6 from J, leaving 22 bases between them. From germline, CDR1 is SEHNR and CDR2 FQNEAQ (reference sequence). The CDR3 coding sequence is TGTGCCAGCAGCTCACCCAAAGGGGACTGGCGGATCAATGAGCAGTTCTTC. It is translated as CASSSPKGDWRINEQFF. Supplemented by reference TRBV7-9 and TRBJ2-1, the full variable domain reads DTGVSQNPRHKITKRGQNVTFRCDPISEHNRLYWYRQTLGQGPEFLTYFQNEAQLEKSRLLSDRFSAERPKGSFSTLEIQRTEQGDSAMYLCASSSPKGDWRINEQFFGPGTRLTVL.

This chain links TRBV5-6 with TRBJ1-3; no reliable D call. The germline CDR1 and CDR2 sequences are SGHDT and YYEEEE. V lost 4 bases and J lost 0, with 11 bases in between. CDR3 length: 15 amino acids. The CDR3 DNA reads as TGTGCCAGCAGCGCCGGGATGTACTCTGGAAACACCATATATTTT. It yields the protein CASSAGMYSGNTIYF.

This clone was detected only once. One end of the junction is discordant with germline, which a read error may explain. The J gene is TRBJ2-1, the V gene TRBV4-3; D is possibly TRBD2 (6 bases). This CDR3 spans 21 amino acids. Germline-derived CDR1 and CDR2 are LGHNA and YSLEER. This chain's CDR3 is CACSRQADFKGLGSSYNEQFF. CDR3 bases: TGCGCCTGCAGCCGACAAGCAGACTTCAAGGGCCTCGGGAGCTCCTACAATGAGCAGTTCTTC.

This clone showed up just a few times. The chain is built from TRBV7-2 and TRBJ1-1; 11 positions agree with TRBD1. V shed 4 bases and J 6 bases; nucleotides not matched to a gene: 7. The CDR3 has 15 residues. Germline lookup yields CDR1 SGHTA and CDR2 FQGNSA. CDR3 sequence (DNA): TGTGCCAGCAGCTCCAATGGACAGGGGGCGTCTGAAGCTTTCTTT. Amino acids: CASSSNGQGASEAFF.

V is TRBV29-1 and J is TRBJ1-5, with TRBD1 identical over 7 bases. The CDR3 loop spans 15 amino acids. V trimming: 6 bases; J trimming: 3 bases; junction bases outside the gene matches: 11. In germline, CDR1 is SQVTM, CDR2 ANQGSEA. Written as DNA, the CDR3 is TGCAGCGTCGCCGGGACAGATGCCTTCAATCAGCCCCAGCATTTT. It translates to CSVAGTDAFNQPQHF.

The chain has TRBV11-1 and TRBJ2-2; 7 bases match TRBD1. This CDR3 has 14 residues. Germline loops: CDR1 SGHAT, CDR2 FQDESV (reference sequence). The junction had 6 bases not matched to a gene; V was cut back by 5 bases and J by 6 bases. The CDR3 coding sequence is TGTGCCAGCAGCACACCTACAGGGGCCGGGGAGCTGTTTTTT. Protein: CASSTPTGAGELFF.

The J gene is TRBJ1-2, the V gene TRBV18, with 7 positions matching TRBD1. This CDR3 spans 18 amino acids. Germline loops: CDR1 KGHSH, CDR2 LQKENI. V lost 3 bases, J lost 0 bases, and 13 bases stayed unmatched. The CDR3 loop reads CASSPYLGQAAANYGYTF. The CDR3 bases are TGTGCCAGCTCACCCTATCTTGGACAGGCGGCAGCTAACTATGGCTACACCTTC.

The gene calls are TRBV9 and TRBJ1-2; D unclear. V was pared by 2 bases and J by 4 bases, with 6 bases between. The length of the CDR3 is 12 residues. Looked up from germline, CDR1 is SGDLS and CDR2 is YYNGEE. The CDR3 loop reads CASSVPGYGYTF. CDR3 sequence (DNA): TGTGCCAGCAGCGTTCCAGGCTATGGCTACACCTTC.

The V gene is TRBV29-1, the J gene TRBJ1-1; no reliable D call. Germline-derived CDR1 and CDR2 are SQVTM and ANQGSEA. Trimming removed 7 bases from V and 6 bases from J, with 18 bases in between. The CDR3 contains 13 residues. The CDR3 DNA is TGCAGCGCCCTAGGAGCGTGGGTGGCTGAAGCTTTCTTT. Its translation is CSALGAWVAEAFF.

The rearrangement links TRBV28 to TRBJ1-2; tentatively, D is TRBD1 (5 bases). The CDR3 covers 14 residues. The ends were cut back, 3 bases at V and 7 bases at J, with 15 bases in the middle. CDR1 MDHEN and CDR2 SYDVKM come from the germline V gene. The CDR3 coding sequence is TGTGCCAGCAGTTTGTCCCCGCCGACAGTTGGCTACACCTTC. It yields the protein CASSLSPPTVGYTF.

CDR3 sequence (DNA): TGCGCCAGCAGCCCGGGGGGCAGTAGCCCTGAAGCTTTCTTT. Encoded protein: CASSPGGSSPEAFF. The chain employs TRBV5-1 and TRBJ1-1; D possibly corresponds to TRBD1 (6 bases). Germline V gene lookup returns CDR1 SGHRS and CDR2 YFSETQ. The CDR3 runs to 14 residues. Between the trimmed V and J ends, which lost 4 bases and 6 bases, there was a span of 16 bases.

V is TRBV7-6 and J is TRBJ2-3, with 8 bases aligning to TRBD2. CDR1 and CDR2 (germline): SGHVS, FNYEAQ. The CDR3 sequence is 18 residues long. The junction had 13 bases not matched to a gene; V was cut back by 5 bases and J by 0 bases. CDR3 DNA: TGTGCCAGCAGCCCCTGGGGAGTAGCGGGGACTAGCACAGATACGCAGTATTTT. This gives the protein CASSPWGVAGTSTDTQYF.

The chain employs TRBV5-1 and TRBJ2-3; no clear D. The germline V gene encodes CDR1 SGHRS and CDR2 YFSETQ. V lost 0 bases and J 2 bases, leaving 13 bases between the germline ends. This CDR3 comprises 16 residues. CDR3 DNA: TGCGCCAGCAGCTTGGTATTCATCGGTGTCACAGATACGCAGTATTTT. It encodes CASSLVFIGVTDTQYF.

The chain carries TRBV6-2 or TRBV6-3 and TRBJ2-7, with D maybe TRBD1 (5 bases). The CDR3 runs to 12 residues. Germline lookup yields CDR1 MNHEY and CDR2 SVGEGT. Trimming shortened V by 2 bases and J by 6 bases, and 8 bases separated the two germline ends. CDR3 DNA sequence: TGTGCCAGCAGTTACCTAGGGGCCGAGCAGTACTTC. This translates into CASSYLGAEQYF.

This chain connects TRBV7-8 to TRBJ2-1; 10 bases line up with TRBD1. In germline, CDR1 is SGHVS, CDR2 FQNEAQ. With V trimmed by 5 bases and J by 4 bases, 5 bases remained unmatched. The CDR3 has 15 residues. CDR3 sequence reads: CASSLRDRGYNEQFF. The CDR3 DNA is TGTGCCAGCAGCCTCCGGGACAGGGGTTACAATGAGCAGTTCTTC.

CDR3: CASSQEAVSSGYTF. Written as DNA, the CDR3 is TGTGCCAGCAGCCAAGAGGCAGTTTCTAGTGGCTACACCTTC. The chain recombines TRBV3-1 (or the pseudogene TRBV3-2) with TRBJ1-2, with D hard to call. CDR1 and CDR2 from the germline V gene are LGHDT and YNNKEL (reference sequence). V was clipped by 0 bases and J by 7 bases, with 12 bases between them. CDR3 size: 14 residues.

The CDR3 DNA sequence: TGTGCCAGCAGCTTAGGCCGGGATGGAGCGGCCACGCAGTATTTT. Translating gives CASSLGRDGAATQYF. The chain uses TRBV13 and TRBJ2-3; TRBD2 might be the D (5 bases). The CDR3 runs 15 residues. CDR1 is PRHDT, CDR2 FYEKMQ, per germline (reference sequence). Trimming removed 0 bases at V and 9 bases at J, with 16 bases between.

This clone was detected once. As DNA, the CDR3 is TGTGCCAGCAGCCTGACACAGGGGAACTATGGCTACACCTTC. This codes for CASSLTQGNYGYTF. The rearrangement joins TRBV6-6 to TRBJ1-2; TRBD1 matches 7 bases. Germline V gene lookup returns CDR1 MNHNY and CDR2 SVGAGI (reference sequence). Losses at the gene ends were 6 bases for V and 2 bases for J; bases not matched to a gene: 6. The CDR3 spans 14 residues.

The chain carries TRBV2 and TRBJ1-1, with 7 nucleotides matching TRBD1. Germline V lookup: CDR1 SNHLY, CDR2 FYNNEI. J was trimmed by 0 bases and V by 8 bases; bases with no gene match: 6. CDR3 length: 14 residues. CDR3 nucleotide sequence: TGTGCCAGCGGAGGGACAGCCATGAACACTGAAGCTTTCTTT. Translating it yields CASGGTAMNTEAFF. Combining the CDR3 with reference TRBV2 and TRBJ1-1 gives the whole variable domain EPEVTQTPSHQVTQMGQEVILRCVPISNHLYFYWYRQILGQKVEFLVSFYNNEISEKSEIFDDQFSVERPDGSNFTLKIRSTKLEDSAMYFCASGGTAMNTEAFFGQGTRLTVV.

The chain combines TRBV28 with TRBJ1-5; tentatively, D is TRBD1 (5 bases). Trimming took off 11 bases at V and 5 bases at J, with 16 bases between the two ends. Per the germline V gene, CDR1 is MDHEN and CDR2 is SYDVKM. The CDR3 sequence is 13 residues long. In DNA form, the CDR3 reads TGTGCCTCGGGGGGTAGAGTGTATCAGCCCCAGCATTTT. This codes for CASGGRVYQPQHF.

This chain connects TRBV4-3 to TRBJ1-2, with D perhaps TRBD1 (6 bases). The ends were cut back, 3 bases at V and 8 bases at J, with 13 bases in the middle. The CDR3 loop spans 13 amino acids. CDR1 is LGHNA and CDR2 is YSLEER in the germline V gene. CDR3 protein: CASSQALRGGYTF. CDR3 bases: TGCGCCAGCAGCCAGGCCCTCAGGGGAGGCTACACCTTC.

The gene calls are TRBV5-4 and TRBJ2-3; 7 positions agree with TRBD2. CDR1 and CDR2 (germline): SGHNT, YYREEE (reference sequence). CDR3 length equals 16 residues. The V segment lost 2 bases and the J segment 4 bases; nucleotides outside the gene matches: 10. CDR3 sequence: CASSFLRERGADTQYF. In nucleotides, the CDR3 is TGTGCCAGCAGCTTTTTGCGGGAGAGGGGAGCAGATACGCAGTATTTT.

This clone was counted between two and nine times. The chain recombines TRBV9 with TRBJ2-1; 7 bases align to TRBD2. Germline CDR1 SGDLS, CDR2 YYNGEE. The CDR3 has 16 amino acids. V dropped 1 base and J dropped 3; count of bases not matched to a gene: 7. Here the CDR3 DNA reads TGTGCCAGCAGCGTACGCTTTGGCGGGAGCTACAATGAGCAGTTCTTC. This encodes CASSVRFGGSYNEQFF. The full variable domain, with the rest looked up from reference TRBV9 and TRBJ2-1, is DSGVTQTPKHLITATGQRVTLRCSPRSGDLSVYWYQQSLDQGLQFLIQYYNGEERAKGNILERFSAQQFPDLHSELNLSSLELGDSALYFCASSVRFGGSYNEQFFGPGTRLTVL.

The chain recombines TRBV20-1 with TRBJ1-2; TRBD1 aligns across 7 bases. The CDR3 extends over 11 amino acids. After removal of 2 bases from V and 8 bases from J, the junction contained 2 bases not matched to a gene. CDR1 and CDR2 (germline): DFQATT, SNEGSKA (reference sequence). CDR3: CSARQGGGYTF. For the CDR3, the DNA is TGCAGTGCTAGACAGGGGGGAGGCTACACCTTC.